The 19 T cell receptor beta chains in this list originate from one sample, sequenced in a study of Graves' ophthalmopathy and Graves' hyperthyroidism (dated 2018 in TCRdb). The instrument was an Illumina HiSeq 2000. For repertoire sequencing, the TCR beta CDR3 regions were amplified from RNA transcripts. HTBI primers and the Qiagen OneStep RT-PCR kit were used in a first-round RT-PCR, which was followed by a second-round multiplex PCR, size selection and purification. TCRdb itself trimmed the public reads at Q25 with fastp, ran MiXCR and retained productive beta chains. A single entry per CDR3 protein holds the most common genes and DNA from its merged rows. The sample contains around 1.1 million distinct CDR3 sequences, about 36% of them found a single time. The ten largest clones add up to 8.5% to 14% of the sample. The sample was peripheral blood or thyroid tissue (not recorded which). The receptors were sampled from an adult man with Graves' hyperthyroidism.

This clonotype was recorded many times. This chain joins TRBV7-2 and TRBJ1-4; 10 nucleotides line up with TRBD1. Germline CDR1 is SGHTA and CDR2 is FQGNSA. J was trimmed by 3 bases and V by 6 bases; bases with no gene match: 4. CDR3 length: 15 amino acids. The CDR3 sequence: CASRSTGGSNEKLFF. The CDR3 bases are TGTGCCAGCAGGTCGACAGGGGGCTCTAATGAAAAACTGTTTTTT.

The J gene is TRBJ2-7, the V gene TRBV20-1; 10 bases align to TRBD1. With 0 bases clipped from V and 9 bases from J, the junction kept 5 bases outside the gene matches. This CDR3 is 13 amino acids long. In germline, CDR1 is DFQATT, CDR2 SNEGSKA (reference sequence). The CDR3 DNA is TGCAGTGCTAGAGAGACAGGGGGCTGGGTGCAGTACTTC. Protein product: CSARETGGWVQYF.

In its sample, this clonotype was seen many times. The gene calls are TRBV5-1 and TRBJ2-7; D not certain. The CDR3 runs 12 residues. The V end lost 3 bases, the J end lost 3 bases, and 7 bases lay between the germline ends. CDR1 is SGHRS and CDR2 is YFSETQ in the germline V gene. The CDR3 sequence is CASSSNNYEQYF. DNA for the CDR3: TGCGCCAGCAGCTCAAACAACTACGAGCAGTACTTC.

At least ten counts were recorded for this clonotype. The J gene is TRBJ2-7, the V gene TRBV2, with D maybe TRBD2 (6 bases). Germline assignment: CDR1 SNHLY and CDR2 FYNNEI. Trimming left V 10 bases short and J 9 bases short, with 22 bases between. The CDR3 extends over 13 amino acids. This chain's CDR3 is CATAGREKSGQYF. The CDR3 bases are TGTGCCACCGCGGGACGGGAGAAATCGGGGCAGTACTTC.

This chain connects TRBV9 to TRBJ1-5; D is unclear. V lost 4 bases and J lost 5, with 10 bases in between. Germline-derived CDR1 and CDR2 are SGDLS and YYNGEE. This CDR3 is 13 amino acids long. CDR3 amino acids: CASSRSSDQPQHF. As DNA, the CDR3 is TGTGCCAGCAGCCGTAGTTCGGATCAGCCCCAGCATTTT.

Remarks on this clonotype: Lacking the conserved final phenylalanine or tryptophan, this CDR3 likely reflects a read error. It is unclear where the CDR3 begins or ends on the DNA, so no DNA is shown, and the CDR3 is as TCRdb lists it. CDR3 sequence: CSVKGGTS. The rearrangement links TRBV29-1 to TRBJ2-6. The V gene's germline CDR1 is SQVTM and CDR2 ANQGSEA. The CDR3 sequence runs 8 residues, both termini included.

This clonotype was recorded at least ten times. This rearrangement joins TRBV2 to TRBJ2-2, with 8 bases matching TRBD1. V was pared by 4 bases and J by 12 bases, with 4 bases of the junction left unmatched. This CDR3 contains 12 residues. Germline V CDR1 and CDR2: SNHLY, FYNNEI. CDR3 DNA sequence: TGTGCCAGCAGTGGTTCAGGGGGCCAGCTGTTTTTT. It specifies CASSGSGGQLFF.

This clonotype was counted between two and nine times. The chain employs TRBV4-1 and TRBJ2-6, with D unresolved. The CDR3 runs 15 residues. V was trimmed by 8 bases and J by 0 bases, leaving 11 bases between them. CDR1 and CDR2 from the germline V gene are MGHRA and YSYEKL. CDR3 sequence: CASGSAISGANVLTF. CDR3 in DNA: TGCGCCAGCGGGTCAGCTATCTCTGGGGCCAACGTCCTGACTTTC.

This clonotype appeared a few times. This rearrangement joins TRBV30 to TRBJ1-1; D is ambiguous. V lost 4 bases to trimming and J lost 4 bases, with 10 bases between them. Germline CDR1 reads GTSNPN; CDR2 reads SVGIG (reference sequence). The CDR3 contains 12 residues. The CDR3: CAWKGSRTEAFF. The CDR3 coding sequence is TGTGCCTGGAAGGGCTCGCGCACTGAAGCTTTCTTT.

CDR3 bases: TGCGCCAGCAGTGAGCCTACTAGGGGGCTCAACGAGCAGTACTTC. Residues: CASSEPTRGLNEQYF. This chain connects TRBV10-2 to TRBJ2-7, with 7 bases matching TRBD1. V was pared by 2 bases and J by 5 bases, with 9 bases of the junction left unmatched. CDR3 length: 15 amino acids. Looked up from germline, CDR1 is WSHSY and CDR2 is SAAADI.

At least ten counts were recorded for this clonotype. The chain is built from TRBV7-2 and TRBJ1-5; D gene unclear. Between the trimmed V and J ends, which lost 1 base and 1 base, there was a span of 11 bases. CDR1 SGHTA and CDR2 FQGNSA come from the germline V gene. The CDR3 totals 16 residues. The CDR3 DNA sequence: TGTGCCAGCAGCTTAGGGGTCCTTGGGAGCAATCAGCCCCAGCATTTT. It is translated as CASSLGVLGSNQPQHF. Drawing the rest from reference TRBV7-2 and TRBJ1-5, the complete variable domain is GAGVSQSPSNKVTEKGKDVELRCDPISGHTALYWYRQSLGQGLEFLIYFQGNSAPDKSGLPSDRFSAERTGGSVSTLTIQRTQQEDSAVYLCASSLGVLGSNQPQHFGDGTRLSIL.

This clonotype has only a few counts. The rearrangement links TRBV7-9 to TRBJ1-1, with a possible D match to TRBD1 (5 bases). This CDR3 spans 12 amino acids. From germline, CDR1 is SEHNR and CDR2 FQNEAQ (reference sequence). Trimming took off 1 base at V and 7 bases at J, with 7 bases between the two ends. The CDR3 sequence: CASSLEQVEAFF. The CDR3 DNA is TGTGCCAGCAGCTTAGAACAGGTTGAAGCTTTCTTT.

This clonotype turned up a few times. CDR3 sequence (DNA): TGTGCCAGTACTGTGACACTTGTCCCGGCCACTGAAGCTTTCTTT. Amino acids: CASTVTLVPATEAFF. This rearrangement joins TRBV19 to TRBJ1-1, with D unresolved. CDR1 and CDR2 (germline): LNHDA, SQIVND (reference sequence). This CDR3 comprises 15 residues. The V gene lost 7 bases and the J gene lost 4 bases, with 19 bases spanning the gap.

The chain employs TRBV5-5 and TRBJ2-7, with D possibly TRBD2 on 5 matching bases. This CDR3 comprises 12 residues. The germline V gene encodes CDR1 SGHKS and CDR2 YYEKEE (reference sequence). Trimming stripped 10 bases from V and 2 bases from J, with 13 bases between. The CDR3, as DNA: TGTGCCCGGCGGGCCGCGACCTACGAGCAGTACTTC. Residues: CARRAATYEQYF.

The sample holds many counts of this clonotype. This CDR3 reads CASSQAPHEQYF. CDR3 nucleotide sequence: TGTGCCAGCAGCCAAGCCCCCCACGAGCAGTACTTC. This sequence joins TRBV14 and TRBJ2-7, with D unclear. Trimming pared 1 base from V and 5 bases from J, leaving 6 bases between. From germline, CDR1 is SGHDN and CDR2 FVKESK. The CDR3 is made up of 12 amino acids.

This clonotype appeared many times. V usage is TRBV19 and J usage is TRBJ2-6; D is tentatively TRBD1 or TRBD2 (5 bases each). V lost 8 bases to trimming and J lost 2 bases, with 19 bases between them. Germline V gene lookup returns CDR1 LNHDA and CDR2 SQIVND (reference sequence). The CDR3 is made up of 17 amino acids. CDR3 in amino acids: CASEGPPAKPGANVLTF. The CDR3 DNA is TGTGCCAGTGAGGGACCTCCCGCAAAACCTGGGGCCAACGTCCTGACTTTC.

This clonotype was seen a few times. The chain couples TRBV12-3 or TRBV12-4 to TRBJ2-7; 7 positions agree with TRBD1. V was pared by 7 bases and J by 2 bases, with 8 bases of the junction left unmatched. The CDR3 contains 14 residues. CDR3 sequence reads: CASTRQGLAYEQYF. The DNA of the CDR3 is TGTGCCAGCACCCGACAGGGTCTTGCCTACGAGCAGTACTTC.

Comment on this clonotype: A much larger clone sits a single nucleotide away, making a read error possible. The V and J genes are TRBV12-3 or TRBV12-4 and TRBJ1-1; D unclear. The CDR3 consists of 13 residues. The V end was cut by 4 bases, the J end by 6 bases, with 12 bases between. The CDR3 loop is CASSSYILPEAFF. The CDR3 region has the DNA TGTGCCAGCAGTTCTTACATTCTTCCTGAAGCTTTCTTT.

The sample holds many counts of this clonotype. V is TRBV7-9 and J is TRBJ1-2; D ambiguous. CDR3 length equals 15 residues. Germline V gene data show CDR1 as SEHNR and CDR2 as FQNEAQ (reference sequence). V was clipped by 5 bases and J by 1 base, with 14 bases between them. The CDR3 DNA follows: TGTGCCAGCAGCCGCCGAGAGAACAATAACTATGGCTACACCTTC. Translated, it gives CASSRRENNNYGYTF.